This T cell receptor (beta chain) came from a study of identical twins. MiXCR, applied by TCRdb to the 5' RACE reads, yields one record per CDR3 protein. The sample has roughly 1,500,000 distinct CDR3 sequences, roughly a third seen once; the top ten hold approximately 0.29%. Only a few counts were recorded for this clonotype. Germline values: CDR1 SGHAT, CDR2 FQNNGV. CDR3 length: 15 residues. Unmatched junction bases numbered 16, after V lost 7 bases and J lost 11 bases. Input material: cord blood. V and J are TRBV11-2 and TRBJ2-5; 10 nucleotides line up with TRBD2. This TCR was recovered from a newborn girl in good health. This chain's CDR3 is CASNHGGLAYNEQYF. CDR3 nucleotides: TGTGCCAGCAACCACGGGGGACTAGCGTACAATGAGCAGTACTTC.